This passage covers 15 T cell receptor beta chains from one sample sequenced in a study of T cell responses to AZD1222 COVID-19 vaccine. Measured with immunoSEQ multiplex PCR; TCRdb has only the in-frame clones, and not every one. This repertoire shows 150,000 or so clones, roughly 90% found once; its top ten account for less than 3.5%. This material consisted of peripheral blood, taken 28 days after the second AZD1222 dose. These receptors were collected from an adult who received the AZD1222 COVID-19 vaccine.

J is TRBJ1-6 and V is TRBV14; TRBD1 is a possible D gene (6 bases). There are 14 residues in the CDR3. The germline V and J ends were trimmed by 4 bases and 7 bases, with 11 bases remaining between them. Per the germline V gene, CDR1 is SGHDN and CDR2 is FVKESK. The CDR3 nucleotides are TGTGCCAGCAGCCTTGGGACATCCAATTCACCCCTCCACTTT. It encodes CASSLGTSNSPLHF.

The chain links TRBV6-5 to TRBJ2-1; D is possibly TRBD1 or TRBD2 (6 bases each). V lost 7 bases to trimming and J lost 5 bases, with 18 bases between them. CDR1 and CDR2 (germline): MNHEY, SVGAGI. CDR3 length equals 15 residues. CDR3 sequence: CASIEGGSYHNEQFF. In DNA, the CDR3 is TGTGCCAGCATCGAAGGGGGGAGTTACCACAATGAGCAGTTCTTC.

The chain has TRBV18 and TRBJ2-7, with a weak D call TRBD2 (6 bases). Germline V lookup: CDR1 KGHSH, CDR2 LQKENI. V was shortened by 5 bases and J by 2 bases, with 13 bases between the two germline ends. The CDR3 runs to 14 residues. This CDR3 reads CASSSGTLAYEQYF. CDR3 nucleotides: TGTGCCAGCTCATCGGGGACTCTGGCCTACGAGCAGTACTTC.

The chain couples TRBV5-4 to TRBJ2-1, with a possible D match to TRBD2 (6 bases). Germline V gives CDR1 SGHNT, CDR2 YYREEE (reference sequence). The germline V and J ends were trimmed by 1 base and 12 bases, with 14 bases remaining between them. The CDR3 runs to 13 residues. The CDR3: CASSLWLGEAQFF. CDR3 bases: TGTGCCAGCAGCTTGTGGCTCGGGGAGGCGCAGTTCTTC. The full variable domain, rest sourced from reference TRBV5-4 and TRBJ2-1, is ETGVTQSPTHLIKTRGQQVTLRCSSQSGHNTVSWYQQALGQGPQFIFQYYREEENGRGNFPPRFSGLQFPNYSSELNVNALELDDSALYLCASSLWLGEAQFFGPGTRLTVL.

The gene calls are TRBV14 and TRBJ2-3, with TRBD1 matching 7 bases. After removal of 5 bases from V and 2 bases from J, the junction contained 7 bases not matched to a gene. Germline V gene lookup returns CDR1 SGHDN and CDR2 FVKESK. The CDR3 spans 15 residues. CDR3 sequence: CASSVYRGNTDTQYF. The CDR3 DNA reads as TGTGCCAGCAGCGTTTACAGGGGAAACACAGATACGCAGTATTTT.

The CDR3 is CASSWWLAGDNEQFF. In DNA, the CDR3 is TGCGCCAGCAGCTGGTGGCTAGCGGGAGACAATGAGCAGTTCTTC. This chain links TRBV5-1 with TRBJ2-1; 10 bases line up with TRBD2. Per the germline V gene, CDR1 is SGHRS and CDR2 is YFSETQ. CDR3 length: 15 amino acids. V shed 3 bases and J 5 bases; nucleotides not matched to a gene: 5.

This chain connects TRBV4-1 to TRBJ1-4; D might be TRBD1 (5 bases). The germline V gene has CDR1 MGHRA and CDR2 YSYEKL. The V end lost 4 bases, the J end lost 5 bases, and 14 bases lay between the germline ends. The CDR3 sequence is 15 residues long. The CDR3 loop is CASSPQRQQNEKLFF. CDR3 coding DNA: TGCGCCAGCAGCCCGCAGAGACAGCAAAATGAAAAACTGTTTTTT.

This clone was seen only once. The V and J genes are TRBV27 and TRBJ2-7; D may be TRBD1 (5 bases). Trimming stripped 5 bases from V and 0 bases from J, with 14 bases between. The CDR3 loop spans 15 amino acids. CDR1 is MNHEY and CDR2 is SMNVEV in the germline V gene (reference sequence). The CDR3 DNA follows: TGTGCCAGCAGTAGCTCGGACACGAGCTCCTACGAGCAGTACTTC. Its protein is CASSSSDTSSYEQYF.

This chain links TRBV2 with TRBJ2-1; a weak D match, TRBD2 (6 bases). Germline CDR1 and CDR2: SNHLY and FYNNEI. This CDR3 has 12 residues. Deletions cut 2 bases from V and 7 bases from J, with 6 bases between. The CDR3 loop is CASSERGNEQFF. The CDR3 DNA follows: TGTGCCAGCAGTGAACGGGGGAATGAGCAGTTCTTC.

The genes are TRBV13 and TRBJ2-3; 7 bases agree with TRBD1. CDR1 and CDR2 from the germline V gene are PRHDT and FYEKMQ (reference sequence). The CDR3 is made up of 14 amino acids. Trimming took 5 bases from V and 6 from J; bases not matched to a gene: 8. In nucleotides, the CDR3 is TGTGCCAGCAGCCCCAGGGGGATGGAGGATACGCAGTATTTT. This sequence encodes CASSPRGMEDTQYF.

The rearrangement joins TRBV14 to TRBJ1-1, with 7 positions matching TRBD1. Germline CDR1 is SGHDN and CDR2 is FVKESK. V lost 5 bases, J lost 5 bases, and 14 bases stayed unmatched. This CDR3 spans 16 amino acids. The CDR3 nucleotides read TGTGCCAGCAGCGCGTTTCAGGGGGAGCGGGGGACTGAAGCTTTCTTT. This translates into CASSAFQGERGTEAFF.

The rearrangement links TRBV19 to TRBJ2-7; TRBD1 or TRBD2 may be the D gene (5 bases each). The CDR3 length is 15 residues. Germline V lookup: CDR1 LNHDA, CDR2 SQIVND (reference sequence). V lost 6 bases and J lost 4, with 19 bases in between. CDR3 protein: CASSLGASRDYEQYF. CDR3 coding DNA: TGTGCCAGTAGCCTCGGGGCCTCCCGGGATTACGAGCAGTACTTC. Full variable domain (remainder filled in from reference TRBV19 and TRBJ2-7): DGGITQSPKYLFRKEGQNVTLSCEQNLNHDAMYWYRQDPGQGLRLIYYSQIVNDFQKGDIAEGYSVSREKKESFPLTVTSAQKNPTAFYLCASSLGASRDYEQYFGPGTRLTVT.

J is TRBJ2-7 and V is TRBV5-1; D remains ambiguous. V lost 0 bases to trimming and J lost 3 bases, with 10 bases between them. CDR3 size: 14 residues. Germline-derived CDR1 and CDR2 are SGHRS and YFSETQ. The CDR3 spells CASSLEGGYYEQYF. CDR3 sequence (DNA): TGCGCCAGCAGCTTGGAGGGCGGCTACTACGAGCAGTACTTC.

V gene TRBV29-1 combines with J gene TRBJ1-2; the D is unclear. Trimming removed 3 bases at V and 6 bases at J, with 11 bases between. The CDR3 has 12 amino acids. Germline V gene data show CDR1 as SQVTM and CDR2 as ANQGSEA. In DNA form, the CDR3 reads TGCAGCGTTGATCGGGAAGCCCATGGCTACACCTTC. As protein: CSVDREAHGYTF.

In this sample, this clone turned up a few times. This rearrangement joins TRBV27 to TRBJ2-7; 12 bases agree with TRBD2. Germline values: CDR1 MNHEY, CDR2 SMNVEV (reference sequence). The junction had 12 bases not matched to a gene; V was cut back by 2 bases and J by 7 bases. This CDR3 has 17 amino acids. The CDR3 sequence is CASSLKAGLAGIYEQYF. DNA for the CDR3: TGTGCCAGCAGTTTAAAGGCCGGACTAGCGGGAATTTATGAGCAGTACTTC.